Here is one T cell receptor (beta chain) with its context. Its antigen remains unidentified. PCR primers comprised 60 Vbeta and 13 Jbeta primers. Sequencing was performed with immunoSEQ multiplex PCR; in TCRdb, only in-frame clones are kept and a portion is missing. The sample shows around 230,000 clones, 82% of them seen only once. CDR3 length: 15 amino acids. The germline V gene encodes CDR1 SQVTM and CDR2 ANQGSEA. Germline trimming cut 4 bases from V and 0 bases from J; bases unmatched to any gene: 1. This record belongs to a study of cytomegalovirus exposure and HLA in healthy donors. Study-wide findings and caveats: Some V segments, TRBV6-2 and TRBV6-3 among them, were indistinguishable and were therefore excluded.

The origin of this receptor is a man in his forties in good health and CMV-seropositive. Sequences were obtained from PBMCs. The J gene is TRBJ2-1, the V gene TRBV29-1; 12 nucleotides align to TRBD2. CDR3 sequence reads: CSVASGRASYNEQFF. CDR3 DNA: TGCAGCGTTGCTAGCGGGAGGGCCTCCTACAATGAGCAGTTCTTC.